This T cell receptor beta chain emerged from a study of molecular identifiers for immune sequencing clone quantification. At the level of the study: Replicates split RNA from around 18,000 or 91,000 naive CD8 cells five ways, and the researchers sequenced four portions.

Both previously described methods and listed TCR primers were employed to make bulk TCR libraries. From the PCR reads, TCRdb called clonotypes with MiXCR, one entry per CDR3 protein. The sample lists hundreds of thousands of distinct CDR3 sequences, 25% occurring once. The ends were cut back, 9 bases at V and 0 bases at J, with 10 bases in the middle. The length of the CDR3 is 14 residues. From germline, CDR1 is KGHDR and CDR2 SFDVKD. Study conclusions and caveats: Over 99% of CMV-specific effector molecules, but under 1% of naive ones, were in clones above 20 copies.

Sorted cells numbering roughly 19,000 to 1,000,000, with 10%, 30% or 50% RNA, yielded the naive CD8 libraries. This clonotype has only a few counts. Its antigen is unknown. The sequencing sample was made of naive CD8+ T cells from blood, with Jurkat cell RNA spiked in. Stated subset: FACS-sorted CD8+CD4-CCR7+CD45RA+ naive T cells. The rearrangement links TRBV24-1 to TRBJ2-2, with D perhaps matching TRBD1 (6 bases). The sequence was collected from a human donor in good health. Some libraries in this study had Jurkat cell RNA spiked in. The CDR3 nucleotides read TGTGCCACCGAGCAGGGGACGAACACCGGGGAGCTGTTTTTT. It yields the protein CATEQGTNTGELFF.